The 3 T cell receptor beta chains listed next were all sequenced from one sample in a study of T cells in Graves' hyperthyroidism and ophthalmopathy. Researchers amplified the TCR beta CDR3 regions from RNA transcripts. TCR CDR3 regions were first amplified by RT-PCR with HTBI primers. One entry per CDR3 protein results from TCRdb running MiXCR on the multiplex PCR reads. Of around 25,000 distinct CDR3 sequences in the sample, 49% are singletons; the top ten hold under 30%. Sequenced input: blood. These receptors all come from a woman aged 40 to 49 with Graves' hyperthyroidism that later progressed to Graves' ophthalmopathy.

This clonotype was seen ten or more times. The chain recombines TRBV6-5 with TRBJ1-3, with D tentatively TRBD1 (5 bases). The V end was cut by 2 bases, the J end by 6 bases, with 14 bases between. The CDR3 is 15 residues long. Germline values: CDR1 MNHEY, CDR2 SVGAGI. For the CDR3, the DNA is TGTGCCAGCAGTTACACTCAGGGAGCTGCAAACACCATATATTTT. The encoded protein is CASSYTQGAANTIYF.

The J gene is TRBJ2-7, the V gene TRBV5-4, with TRBD2 matching 11 bases. The CDR3 is 15 amino acids. Germline loops: CDR1 SGHNT, CDR2 YYREEE (reference sequence). The ends lost 4 bases at V and 2 bases at J; junction bases unmatched: 5. CDR3 sequence (DNA): TGTGCCAGCAGCCTAGCGGGAGGTGGGGCCTACGAGCAGTACTTC. Its protein is CASSLAGGGAYEQYF.

This clonotype was counted a few times. This chain uses TRBV19 with TRBJ2-2; D is ambiguous. Trimming took off 5 bases at V and 1 base at J, with 8 bases between the two ends. This CDR3 region has 14 residues. Per germline, CDR1 LNHDA and CDR2 SQIVND (reference sequence). The CDR3 here is CASSPPRNTGELFF. DNA for the CDR3: TGTGCCAGTAGTCCCCCTAGGAACACCGGGGAGCTGTTTTTT. The full variable domain, completed using reference TRBV19 and TRBJ2-2, is DGGITQSPKYLFRKEGQNVTLSCEQNLNHDAMYWYRQDPGQGLRLIYYSQIVNDFQKGDIAEGYSVSREKKESFPLTVTSAQKNPTAFYLCASSPPRNTGELFFGEGSRLTVL.